The 24 T cell receptor beta chains below come from one sample, sequenced in a study of shared clonotypes between healthy human individuals. The method was immunoSEQ multiplex PCR; TCRdb's version includes in-frame clones alone and lacks a portion of them. In the table there are about 1 million clones, more than 75% of which are singletons. The sequenced sample was memory CD4+ T cells from PBMCs. This sample's subset: CD45RA-negative fraction. These TCRs come from a man aged 18 to 29 in good health. Some clones in this sample may be carry-over from other donors' samples.

The gene calls are TRBV6-5 and TRBJ1-1; D uncertain. CDR3 length: 15 residues. V shed 5 bases and J shed 0 bases, with 13 bases lying between them. The V gene's germline CDR1 is MNHEY and CDR2 SVGAGI. The CDR3 DNA reads TGTGCCAGCAGTCCCCGTTCGTCGGTGAACACTGAAGCTTTCTTT. Translated, it gives CASSPRSSVNTEAFF.

The chain joins TRBV7-3 to TRBJ1-1; no reliable D call. Between the trimmed V and J ends, which lost 2 bases and 6 bases, there was a span of 16 bases. The CDR3 totals 15 residues. CDR1 and CDR2 (germline): SGHTA, FQGTGA. The CDR3 spells CASSLGGHRGAEAFF. The CDR3, as DNA: TGTGCCAGCAGCTTAGGAGGGCACCGAGGCGCTGAAGCTTTCTTT.

Regarding this clone: The identical CDR3 is also encoded by other nucleotide sequences in the sample. The chain couples TRBV18 to TRBJ2-7; no reliable D call. The germline V and J ends were trimmed by 6 bases and 3 bases, with 6 bases remaining between them. CDR3 length: 11 residues. Germline V lookup: CDR1 KGHSH, CDR2 LQKENI. CDR3: CASSRDYEQYF. DNA of the CDR3: TGTGCCAGCTCCCGAGACTACGAGCAGTACTTC. The complete variable domain, with remaining parts taken from reference TRBV18 and TRBJ2-7, reads NAGVMQNPRHLVRRRGQEARLRCSPMKGHSHVYWYRQLPEEGLKFMVYLQKENIIDESGMPKERFSAEFPKEGPSILRIQQVVRGDSAAYFCASSRDYEQYFGPGTRLTVT.

The genes are TRBV5-1 and TRBJ1-5; tentatively, D is TRBD1 (5 bases). This CDR3 spans 15 amino acids. Germline V CDR1 and CDR2: SGHRS, YFSETQ. Trimming stripped 2 bases from V and 7 bases from J, with 16 bases between. CDR3 in DNA: TGCGCCAGCAGCTTTTTTGACAGCCAGGCACAGCCCCAGCATTTT. Translation gives CASSFFDSQAQPQHF.

The chain couples TRBV5-1 to TRBJ2-5, with 8 bases fitting TRBD2. Per germline, CDR1 SGHRS and CDR2 YFSETQ. The CDR3 covers 16 residues. Losses at the gene ends were 0 bases for V and 5 bases for J; bases not matched to a gene: 9. Written as DNA, the CDR3 is TGCGCCAGCAGCTTGGCCGTGACGGGAGGGGCGGAGACCCAGTACTTC. Protein sequence: CASSLAVTGGAETQYF.

This clone was observed at least ten times. Other DNA sequences in the sample encode the same CDR3. This chain links TRBV5-6 with TRBJ2-2, with 7 bases aligning to TRBD2. The CDR3 loop spans 14 amino acids. The J segment lost 5 bases and the V segment lost 7 bases, leaving 8 bases of the junction unmatched. Germline CDR1 SGHDT, CDR2 YYEEEE. The CDR3 sequence: CASSRQGGTGELFF. Written as DNA, the CDR3 is TGTGCCAGCTCGCGGCAGGGAGGGACCGGGGAGCTGTTTTTT.

The CDR3 DNA reads TGTGCCAGCAGCATGGGGGCCGCCTCGGGGTCACCCCTCCACTTT. Protein product: CASSMGAASGSPLHF. V usage is TRBV7-9 and J usage is TRBJ1-6; D is possibly TRBD1 (6 bases). Deletions cut 5 bases from V and 10 bases from J, with 18 bases between. Germline CDR1 SEHNR, CDR2 FQNEAQ (reference sequence). The CDR3 sequence is 15 residues long.

To note about this clone: One end of the junction varies from germline; a read error may be responsible. The chain uses TRBV4-1 and TRBJ1-2; 12 bases line up with TRBD1. The germline V gene has CDR1 MGHRA and CDR2 YSYEKL. The CDR3 has 15 residues. In DNA form, the CDR3 reads TGCGCCAGCGGCCAAGGGACAGGGGGCCTGTATGGCTACACCTTC. This codes for CASGQGTGGLYGYTF.

This chain uses TRBV5-1 with TRBJ2-2, with no clear D. The germline gives CDR1 SGHRS, CDR2 YFSETQ. V was clipped by 1 base and J by 8 bases, with 6 bases between them. This CDR3 contains 12 residues. In DNA, the CDR3 is TGCGCCAGCAGCTTGTATAGAGGGGAGCTGTTTTTT. The encoded protein is CASSLYRGELFF.

The chain employs TRBV4-1 and TRBJ1-5; 8 bases agree with TRBD1. V dropped 1 base and J dropped 5; count of bases not matched to a gene: 4. This CDR3 spans 15 amino acids. Per the germline V gene, CDR1 is MGHRA and CDR2 is YSYEKL. CDR3 loop: CASSQADREHQPQHF. The CDR3 DNA reads TGCGCCAGCAGCCAAGCGGACAGGGAGCATCAGCCCCAGCATTTT.

Of note for this clone: The same CDR3 also results from other DNA sequences found in this sample. The V call is TRBV2, the J call TRBJ2-7, with D tentatively TRBD1 (6 bases). The CDR3 is made up of 12 amino acids. Per germline, CDR1 SNHLY and CDR2 FYNNEI. V lost 6 bases and J 6 bases, leaving 12 bases between the germline ends. DNA of the CDR3: TGTGCCAGCAGCCCGGACAGTGGCGAGCAGTACTTC. The encoded protein is CASSPDSGEQYF.

The chain recombines TRBV2 with TRBJ2-2; TRBD2 aligns across 7 bases. This CDR3 contains 15 residues. Germline V gives CDR1 SNHLY, CDR2 FYNNEI. The V and J ends lost 8 bases and 1 base, in that order; junction bases with no gene match: 7. The CDR3 region is CASGLGLQNTGELFF. The CDR3 region has the DNA TGTGCCAGCGGTCTGGGACTACAGAACACCGGGGAGCTGTTTTTT.

The chain has TRBV19 and TRBJ1-2, with D unclear. CDR1 is LNHDA, CDR2 SQIVND, per germline (reference sequence). Trimming shortened V by 1 base and J by 5 bases, and 8 bases separated the two germline ends. The CDR3 runs to 13 residues. The CDR3 protein is CASSIVGSYGYTF. DNA of the CDR3: TGTGCCAGTAGTATAGTCGGTTCTTATGGCTACACCTTC.

The chain links TRBV6-1 to TRBJ2-2; D not resolved. Germline V lookup: CDR1 MNHNS, CDR2 SASEGT. Trimming removed 6 bases at V and 3 bases at J, with 11 bases between. The CDR3 is 14 residues long. The DNA for the CDR3 is TGTGCCAGCAGCACATCGACTGACACCGGGGAGCTGTTTTTT. Encoded protein: CASSTSTDTGELFF.

Worth noting for this clone: Distinct nucleotide sequences in the sample also encode this CDR3. The chain joins TRBV20-1 to TRBJ1-2; no definite D call. V shed 6 bases and J shed 3 bases, with 8 bases lying between them. This CDR3 comprises 11 residues. Germline V gene lookup returns CDR1 DFQATT and CDR2 SNEGSKA (reference sequence). CDR3: CSARKDYGYTF. The CDR3 DNA follows: TGCAGTGCCCGGAAGGACTATGGCTACACCTTC.

As DNA, the CDR3 is TGTGCCACCAGCCGGGGAACTAGCGGGCAAGAGACCCAGTACTTC. As protein: CATSRGTSGQETQYF. The rearrangement uses TRBV15 and TRBJ2-5; 9 bases align to TRBD2. The CDR3 contains 15 residues. V gave up 5 bases and J gave up 2 bases; unmatched junction bases: 6. Looked up from germline, CDR1 is LNHNV and CDR2 is YYDKDF (reference sequence).

The DNA for the CDR3 is TGTGCCAGCAGCTTCTTCTCACTAGCGTATTACAATGAGCAGTTCTTC. This sequence encodes CASSFFSLAYYNEQFF. The chain couples TRBV5-6 to TRBJ2-1, with 7 bases matching TRBD2. V lost 2 bases to trimming and J lost 4 bases; unmatched junction nucleotides: 9. The CDR3 is made up of 16 amino acids. Germline V gene lookup returns CDR1 SGHDT and CDR2 YYEEEE.

In regard to this clone: This sample includes further DNA sequences coding for the same CDR3. The chain uses TRBV5-1 and TRBJ1-4; D is possibly TRBD1 (5 bases). Germline values: CDR1 SGHRS, CDR2 YFSETQ. The CDR3 loop spans 14 amino acids. The germline V and J ends were trimmed by 2 bases and 8 bases, with 13 bases remaining between them. The DNA for the CDR3 is TGCGCCAGCAGCTTTGGAGGGGATGGCGAAAAACTGTTTTTT. Protein product: CASSFGGDGEKLFF.

This clone turned up a few times. The genes are TRBV11-2 and TRBJ1-5; 12 bases map to TRBD1. The V gene end was trimmed by 6 bases and the J gene end by 6 bases; junction bases not matched to a gene: 9. The CDR3 totals 16 residues. Germline loops: CDR1 SGHAT, CDR2 FQNNGV. The CDR3 protein is CASSLAGQGASQPQHF. CDR3 sequence (DNA): TGTGCCAGCAGTCTTGCGGGACAGGGGGCGAGTCAGCCCCAGCATTTT. The full variable domain, in which reference TRBV11-2 and TRBJ1-5 provide the parts outside the CDR3, is EAGVAQSPRYKIIEKRQSVAFWCNPISGHATLYWYQQILGQGPKLLIQFQNNGVVDDSQLPKDRFSAERLKGVDSTLKIQPAKLEDSAVYLCASSLAGQGASQPQHFGDGTRLSIL.

The J gene is TRBJ1-2, the V gene TRBV11-2; the D is unclear. The V and J ends lost 3 bases and 8 bases respectively, with 10 bases between them. The CDR3 is 12 amino acids. Germline V gives CDR1 SGHAT, CDR2 FQNNGV. The CDR3, as DNA: TGTGCCAGCAGCTTTTCCTCCCGCGGCTACACCTTC. This sequence encodes CASSFSSRGYTF.

This clone was picked up one time. J is TRBJ2-7 and V is TRBV5-1; 7 nucleotides line up with TRBD1. J gave up 7 bases and V 2 bases, and 12 bases lay outside the gene matches. The CDR3 runs to 15 residues. Germline CDR1 and CDR2: SGHRS and YFSETQ. CDR3 region: CASSFTGDRGSEQYF. CDR3 DNA: TGCGCCAGCAGCTTTACAGGGGATCGGGGTTCGGAGCAGTACTTC.

This chain connects TRBV19 to TRBJ2-7; D unclear. Trimming took off 10 bases at V and 4 bases at J, with 11 bases between the two ends. The CDR3 has 11 amino acids. The germline V gene has CDR1 LNHDA and CDR2 SQIVND (reference sequence). The CDR3 DNA sequence: TGTGCCAAGAAGAAGTGGTACGAGCAGTACTTC. Encoded protein: CAKKKWYEQYF.

The chain couples TRBV5-6 to TRBJ2-2, with D tentatively TRBD2 (7 bases). Germline V gene data show CDR1 as SGHDT and CDR2 as YYEEEE. Trimming left V 1 base short and J 6 bases short, with 13 bases between. This CDR3 is 15 amino acids long. The CDR3 loop reads CASSLRGATAGELFF. Here the CDR3 DNA reads TGTGCCAGCAGCTTGCGGGGGGCAACAGCCGGGGAGCTGTTTTTT.

For the CDR3, the DNA is TGTGCCAGTCATATAGGGGGATATCAGCCCCAGCATTTT. It encodes CASHIGGYQPQHF. This chain uses TRBV28 with TRBJ1-5; perhaps TRBD1 as D (6 bases). V was clipped by 9 bases and J by 5 bases, with 14 bases between them. There are 13 residues in the CDR3. Germline CDR1 is MDHEN and CDR2 is SYDVKM.